A single sample is the source of the 32 T cell receptor beta chains below, sequenced in a study of molecular identifiers for immune sequencing clone quantification. TCRdb ran MiXCR on the PCR reads and lists one entry per CDR3 protein. The repertoire holds about 300,000 distinct CDR3 sequences, around 21% seen once, with about 0.81% in the top ten. The specimen was naive CD8+ T cells from blood, with Jurkat cell RNA spiked in. As to subset: FACS-sorted CD8+CD4-CCR7+CD45RA+ naive T cells. These receptor sequences come from a human donor in good health. Some libraries in this study had Jurkat cell RNA spiked in.

This clonotype was recorded many times. The chain joins TRBV2 to TRBJ2-5, with 10 bases fitting TRBD1. The V gene's germline CDR1 is SNHLY and CDR2 FYNNEI. The J segment lost 4 bases and the V segment lost 4 bases, leaving 9 bases of the junction unmatched. The CDR3 length is 16 residues. The CDR3 region is CASSAIGQGGTETQYF. The CDR3 bases are TGTGCCAGCAGTGCTATAGGACAGGGGGGTACAGAGACCCAGTACTTC. The complete variable domain, with remaining parts taken from reference TRBV2 and TRBJ2-5, reads EPEVTQTPSHQVTQMGQEVILRCVPISNHLYFYWYRQILGQKVEFLVSFYNNEISEKSEIFDDQFSVERPDGSNFTLKIRSTKLEDSAMYFCASSAIGQGGTETQYFGPGTRLLVL.

This clonotype appeared a few times. The rearrangement joins TRBV24-1 to TRBJ2-2; no reliable D call. The germline V gene has CDR1 KGHDR and CDR2 SFDVKD. The CDR3 consists of 15 residues. Trimming took off 4 bases at V and 6 bases at J, with 14 bases between the two ends. The CDR3 bases are TGTGCCACCAGTGACCTCGGTTCCAACGCCGGGGAGCTGTTTTTT. Translation gives CATSDLGSNAGELFF.

This chain uses TRBV3-1 with TRBJ2-3, with 14 bases fitting TRBD2. J was trimmed by 2 bases and V by 5 bases; bases with no gene match: 9. The CDR3 loop spans 18 amino acids. From germline, CDR1 is LGHDT and CDR2 YNNKEL (reference sequence). CDR3 DNA sequence: TGTGCCAGCAGCGAAGGGACTAGCGGGGGATTTTTCACAGATACGCAGTATTTT. Its protein product is CASSEGTSGGFFTDTQYF.

Of note for this clonotype: A clone one base away is much larger, so this may be a read error. The gene calls are TRBV19 and TRBJ1-5; D uncertain. This CDR3 spans 13 amino acids. The germline gives CDR1 LNHDA, CDR2 SQIVND (reference sequence). The CDR3 nucleotides read TGTGCCTGTAGCGATGAGGATTGGCAGCCCCAGCATTTT. Amino acid sequence: CACSDEDWQPQHF.

V usage is TRBV4-3 and J usage is TRBJ2-3; no firm D call. The CDR3 covers 19 residues. V gave up 0 bases and J gave up 0 bases, with 19 bases separating them. CDR1 LGHNA and CDR2 YSLEER come from the germline V gene. CDR3 nucleotide sequence: TGCGCCAGCAGCCAAGATAGAAAGTTACTGGGCCCGAGCACAGATACGCAGTATTTT. Encoded protein: CASSQDRKLLGPSTDTQYF.

This clonotype was recorded at least ten times. The chain links TRBV7-9 to TRBJ1-1; 8 bases line up with TRBD1. This CDR3 has 16 amino acids. Germline V gene data show CDR1 as SEHNR and CDR2 as FQNEAQ (reference sequence). The V segment lost 3 bases and the J segment 5 bases; nucleotides outside the gene matches: 11. The CDR3 region is CASSLGLQGARTEAFF. In DNA form, the CDR3 reads TGTGCCAGCAGCTTGGGCCTCCAGGGGGCCCGGACTGAAGCTTTCTTT.

This clonotype was counted between two and nine times. This chain links TRBV11-2 with TRBJ1-2; D remains ambiguous. CDR3 length: 13 residues. Trimming took off 4 bases at V and 11 bases at J, with 17 bases between the two ends. CDR1 is SGHAT, CDR2 FQNNGV, per germline. The CDR3 spells CASSYTGQRSYTF. The DNA of the CDR3 is TGTGCCAGCAGCTACACCGGGCAGCGGTCTTACACCTTC.

The chain has TRBV7-9 and TRBJ2-5; the match to TRBD2 covers 7 bases. CDR3 length: 15 amino acids. J lost 3 bases, V lost 4 bases, and 8 bases had no gene match. The germline V gene encodes CDR1 SEHNR and CDR2 FQNEAQ (reference sequence). The CDR3 spells CASSSTETSKETQYF. The CDR3 region has the DNA TGTGCCAGCAGCTCCACTGAGACTAGCAAAGAGACCCAGTACTTC.

This clonotype was recorded at least ten times. The genes are TRBV19 and TRBJ1-4, with D possibly being TRBD1 (6 bases). The CDR3 sequence is 13 residues long. V lost 7 bases, J lost 4 bases, and 10 bases lay in between. The V gene's germline CDR1 is LNHDA and CDR2 SQIVND (reference sequence). The CDR3 nucleotides are TGTGCCAGTATGGGGGCACGTAATGAAAAACTGTTTTTT. It translates to CASMGARNEKLFF.

Comments on this clonotype: Since a much larger clone is just one base distant, this may be a read error. The genes are TRBV27 and TRBJ2-7; maybe TRBD1 (5 bases). CDR1 MNHEY and CDR2 SMNVEV come from the germline V gene (reference sequence). The CDR3 contains 15 residues. CDR3 in DNA: TGTGCCAGCGGTTTGATGGGGCCCAGCTCCTACGAGCAGTACTTC. It yields the protein CASGLMGPSSYEQYF.

The V and J genes are TRBV7-2 and TRBJ2-2; 12 bases fit TRBD2. Germline CDR1 reads SGHTA; CDR2 reads FQGNSA. The V segment lost 5 bases and the J segment 5 bases; nucleotides outside the gene matches: 9. The CDR3 sequence is 17 residues long. The CDR3 spells CASSPGLAGSYTGELFF. The CDR3 nucleotides read TGTGCCAGCAGCCCCGGACTAGCGGGGAGCTATACCGGGGAGCTGTTTTTT.

V gene TRBV9 combines with J gene TRBJ1-1; D is ambiguous. The CDR3 loop spans 13 amino acids. V was trimmed by 3 bases and J by 1 base, leaving 7 bases between them. CDR1 and CDR2 (germline): SGDLS, YYNGEE. In nucleotides, the CDR3 is TGTGCCAGCAGCGGGAGACAGAACACTGAAGCTTTCTTT. Its translation: CASSGRQNTEAFF.

This clonotype was found a few times. J is TRBJ1-1 and V is TRBV4-1; no firm D call. CDR3 length equals 13 residues. CDR1 and CDR2 from the germline V gene are MGHRA and YSYEKL. V lost 1 base and J lost 11, with 14 bases in between. CDR3 sequence reads: CASSQVLGMRAFF. The CDR3 region has the DNA TGCGCCAGCAGCCAAGTTCTGGGCATGAGGGCTTTCTTT.

This clonotype occurred a few times. The chain links TRBV27 to TRBJ2-3; D is perhaps TRBD1 (6 bases). This CDR3 region has 14 residues. Trimming shortened V by 8 bases and J by 8 bases, and 20 bases separated the two germline ends. Germline V CDR1 and CDR2: MNHEY, SMNVEV (reference sequence). This chain's CDR3 is CASGADSKTITQYF. CDR3 bases: TGTGCCAGCGGCGCGGACAGTAAGACTATTACGCAGTATTTT.

This clonotype was detected ten times or more. CDR3 bases: TGTGCCAGCAGTTCCGTCCAGGGACAGTTGAACACTGAAGCTTTCTTT. Protein sequence: CASSSVQGQLNTEAFF. V usage is TRBV27 and J usage is TRBJ1-1; 7 positions agree with TRBD1. Germline values: CDR1 MNHEY, CDR2 SMNVEV (reference sequence). J lost 0 bases, V lost 4 bases, and 8 bases had no gene match. The CDR3 is 16 amino acids.

This clonotype was observed many times. The chain has TRBV6-2 or TRBV6-3 and TRBJ1-2; a weak D match, TRBD1 (6 bases). Germline V gene sequence: CDR1 MNHEY, CDR2 SVGEGT. The V end lost 4 bases, the J end lost 7 bases, and 16 bases lay between the germline ends. The CDR3 spans 14 residues. Written as DNA, the CDR3 is TGTGCCAGCAGTTTCGGGGGCCCCTCCTCTGGCTACACCTTC. Its protein product is CASSFGGPSSGYTF.

This clonotype occurred a few times. The conserved phenylalanine or tryptophan normally closing the CDR3 is absent here, so this likely arose from a read error. The rearrangement links TRBV30 to TRBJ2-7; possible D gene TRBD2, 5 bases. The CDR3 has 13 amino acids. Germline V gene sequence: CDR1 GTSNPN, CDR2 SVGIG (reference sequence). Trimming left V 2 bases short and J 7 bases short, with 15 bases between. CDR3 sequence (DNA): TGTGCCTGGAGTTTGTCGGGATTTGGAGAGCAGTACTCC. Translation: CAWSLSGFGEQYS.

The V and J genes are TRBV4-1 and TRBJ1-1; D ambiguous. Per the germline V gene, CDR1 is MGHRA and CDR2 is YSYEKL. The CDR3 has 16 residues. Trimming removed 0 bases at V and 1 base at J, with 12 bases between. In DNA form, the CDR3 reads TGCGCCAGCAGCCAAGATATAAAACAGTCGAACACTGAAGCTTTCTTT. As protein: CASSQDIKQSNTEAFF.

In the case of this clonotype: A clone one base away is much larger, so this may be a read error. The CDR3 carries no conserved terminal phenylalanine or tryptophan, so it likely arises from a read error. The chain links TRBV5-6 to TRBJ1-6, with D possibly TRBD1 on 6 matching bases. V was pared by 3 bases and J by 0 bases, with 13 bases between. The germline gives CDR1 SGHDT, CDR2 YYEEEE. The CDR3 is 17 residues long. CDR3 sequence: CASSYRTASSYNSPLHL. In DNA form, the CDR3 reads TGTGCCAGCAGCTACAGGACAGCTAGCTCCTATAATTCACCCCTCCACCTT.

This clonotype was detected ten times or more. The chain is built from TRBV5-1 and TRBJ1-1; 11 nucleotides agree with TRBD1. Germline V lookup: CDR1 SGHRS, CDR2 YFSETQ. V trimming: 4 bases; J trimming: 5 bases; junction bases outside the gene matches: 4. The length of the CDR3 is 14 residues. The CDR3 protein is CASSGGQGVTEAFF. Here the CDR3 DNA reads TGCGCCAGCAGCGGGGGACAGGGGGTGACTGAAGCTTTCTTT.

This clonotype showed up just once. One base away lies a much larger clone, so this may be a sequencing read error. V usage is TRBV19 and J usage is TRBJ2-7; D possibly corresponds to TRBD2 (6 bases). Germline CDR1 reads LNHDA; CDR2 reads SQIVND (reference sequence). The CDR3 contains 15 residues. This CDR3 is CAGSPTGEESYEQYF. The CDR3 DNA follows: TGTGCCGGTAGTCCCACGGGGGAGGAGTCCTACGAGCAGTACTTC.

This clonotype was recorded many times. The chain uses TRBV2 and TRBJ2-3; 11 bases align to TRBD2. Losses at the gene ends were 4 bases for V and 2 bases for J; bases not matched to a gene: 5. Germline CDR1 is SNHLY and CDR2 is FYNNEI. The CDR3 runs 16 residues. The CDR3 DNA reads TGTGCCAGCAGTGTTCTAGCGGGAGGCGTCACAGATACGCAGTATTTT. Its protein product is CASSVLAGGVTDTQYF.

The V gene is TRBV27, the J gene TRBJ2-4, with D maybe TRBD1 (8 bases). The CDR3 runs 16 residues. V dropped 6 bases and J dropped 3 bases, with 18 bases sitting between them. Germline assignment: CDR1 MNHEY and CDR2 SMNVEV (reference sequence). CDR3 bases: TGTGCCAGCAGGTCTTTACAGGGGGGGCACAAAAACATTCAGTACTTC. It yields the protein CASRSLQGGHKNIQYF.

This clonotype was detected ten times or more. V usage is TRBV29-1 and J usage is TRBJ2-7; a weak D match, TRBD1 (6 bases). Germline V lookup: CDR1 SQVTM, CDR2 ANQGSEA. The CDR3 is 15 residues long. Trimming cost V 0 bases and J 0 bases, with 12 bases left between them. The CDR3 DNA follows: TGCAGCGTTGAAGATCGACAGGCGTCCTCCTACGAGCAGTACTTC. Amino acids: CSVEDRQASSYEQYF.

As regards this clonotype: This may be a read error: a much more frequent sequence differs by one nucleotide. The J gene is TRBJ2-1, the V gene TRBV11-2; no definite D call. The V end was cut by 0 bases, the J end by 7 bases, with 16 bases between. This CDR3 spans 16 amino acids. The V gene's germline CDR1 is SGHAT and CDR2 FQNNGV. The DNA for the CDR3 is TGTGCCAGCAGCTTAGAGACGCACCGCTCGGATAATGAGCAGTTCTTC. Its translation is CASSLETHRSDNEQFF.

The J gene is TRBJ2-7, the V gene TRBV12-3 or TRBV12-4; D unresolved. V was clipped by 2 bases and J by 2 bases, with 10 bases between them. This CDR3 is built from 14 residues. In nucleotides, the CDR3 is TGTGCCAGCAGTTTACCCCTAGAAGCCTACGAGCAGTACTTC. Its translation: CASSLPLEAYEQYF.

This clonotype was observed at least ten times. This sequence joins TRBV5-1 and TRBJ1-1; D possibly corresponds to TRBD1 (6 bases). The CDR3 consists of 13 residues. Germline V gives CDR1 SGHRS, CDR2 YFSETQ. The V end lost 0 bases, the J end lost 6 bases, and 9 bases lay between the germline ends. The CDR3 region has the DNA TGCGCCAGCAGCTTGGAACAGGGTCCTGAAGCTTTCTTT. Its protein is CASSLEQGPEAFF.

This clonotype was found many times. The chain couples TRBV20-1 to TRBJ2-3; tentatively, D is TRBD1 (6 bases). The V end lost 3 bases, the J end lost 2 bases, and 18 bases lay between the germline ends. Per germline, CDR1 DFQATT and CDR2 SNEGSKA (reference sequence). The CDR3 consists of 16 residues. The CDR3 loop reads CSARDPTGPFTDTQYF. Written as DNA, the CDR3 is TGCAGTGCTAGGGATCCGACAGGACCTTTCACAGATACGCAGTATTTT.

This clonotype appeared many times. This chain joins TRBV6-1 and TRBJ2-3, with no clear D. Trimming cost V 6 bases and J 0 bases, with 16 bases left between them. Germline loops: CDR1 MNHNS, CDR2 SASEGT. The CDR3 length is 16 residues. This chain's CDR3 is CASSDPLGSSTDTQYF. CDR3 coding DNA: TGTGCCAGCAGCGACCCCTTGGGTTCTAGCACAGATACGCAGTATTTT.

This clonotype was counted at least ten times. This CDR3 reads CASSKGVPGAFEQYF. CDR3 in DNA: TGTGCCAGCAGCAAAGGAGTGCCGGGGGCCTTCGAGCAGTACTTC. The chain combines TRBV21-1 with TRBJ2-7; TRBD2 is taken as the D call from the table, unchecked against the DNA. TRBV21-1 is annotated as a pseudogene. CDR3 length: 15 amino acids.

For this clonotype: This clone may be a read error of a much larger clone one base away. The rearrangement uses TRBV5-1 and TRBJ2-5; D remains ambiguous. Germline V gene data show CDR1 as SGHRS and CDR2 as YFSETQ. The CDR3 spans 13 residues. V was trimmed by 4 bases and J by 0 bases, leaving 7 bases between them. The CDR3 region has the DNA TGCGCCAGCAGCAACTACTACCAAGAGACCCAGTACTTC. It yields the protein CASSNYYQETQYF.

V is TRBV12-3 or TRBV12-4 and J is TRBJ1-5, with D possibly being TRBD1 (6 bases). The CDR3 is 15 residues long. Trimming cost V 3 bases and J 2 bases, with 11 bases left between them. The CDR3 loop reads CASSFGGAGNQPQHF. The CDR3 bases are TGTGCCAGCAGTTTCGGGGGCGCAGGCAATCAGCCCCAGCATTTT.